The 29 T cell receptor beta chains below were found in one sample sequenced in a study of kidney transplant recipient with SARS-CoV-2 infection. MiXCR, applied by TCRdb to the reads, yields one record per CDR3 protein. The sample lists approximately 250,000 distinct CDR3 sequences; roughly 26% were seen once. The sequences come from a blood sample, collected at baseline and between days 110 and 120 from a kidney transplant recipient. All receptors come from a male patient in his thirties who had COVID-19 and was a kidney transplant recipient. A subset of T cells may come from the graft donor.

About this clonotype: A much larger clone differs from this one at a single base, so this may be a read error. Given the absence of the conserved phenylalanine or tryptophan at the CDR3 end, a read error is likely. The chain combines TRBV30 with TRBJ1-6; unclear D gene. Germline CDR1 GTSNPN, CDR2 SVGIG (reference sequence). With 0 bases removed from V and 7 bases from J, the gap between germline ends came to 16 bases. The length of the CDR3 is 16 residues. The CDR3 nucleotides read TGTGCCTGGAGTGTACAATTGGGTTTCGGGAATTCACCCCTCCACTCT. This encodes CAWSVQLGFGNSPLHS.

This clonotype appeared many times. The chain is built from TRBV20-1 and TRBJ2-2; D is unclear. Germline V gene data show CDR1 as DFQATT and CDR2 as SNEGSKA (reference sequence). Trimming cost V 3 bases and J 3 bases, with 8 bases left between them. The CDR3 runs 13 residues. In DNA, the CDR3 is TGCAGTGCTAGTCGCCCCGACACCGGGGAGCTGTTTTTT. Protein: CSASRPDTGELFF.

V and J are TRBV24-1 and TRBJ2-1, with 8 bases matching TRBD2. J lost 2 bases, V lost 5 bases, and 16 bases had no gene match. Germline-derived CDR1 and CDR2 are KGHDR and SFDVKD. CDR3 length: 19 amino acids. The CDR3 coding sequence is TGTGCCACCAGTGGTTCGGGCGGGACTAGGGAAAGAACCTACAATGAGCAGTTCTTC. This encodes CATSGSGGTRERTYNEQFF.

Here the CDR3 reads CASSRGQDLRSEKLFF. For the CDR3, the DNA is TGTGCCAGCAGCCGGGGACAGGACCTACGGAGTGAAAAACTGTTTTTT. The chain employs TRBV6-6 and TRBJ1-4; 8 bases are shared with TRBD1. This CDR3 is built from 16 residues. Germline CDR1 and CDR2: MNHNY and SVGAGI (reference sequence). The J segment lost 7 bases and the V segment lost 6 bases, leaving 13 bases of the junction unmatched.

Comments on this clonotype: A junction boundary mismatches the germline segment, possibly from a read error. The chain links TRBV7-3 to TRBJ2-1; TRBD2 matches 12 bases. Germline V gene lookup returns CDR1 SGHTA and CDR2 FQGTGA. This CDR3 is built from 20 residues. Here the CDR3 reads CASSPGLAGPGASSYDEQFF. The CDR3 bases are TGTGCCAGCAGCCCGGGACTAGCGGGCCCCGGGGCCAGCTCCTACGATGAGCAGTTCTTC.

CDR3 sequence: CASSLNIPVSGLTGELFF. CDR3 coding DNA: TGTGCCAGCAGCTTAAATATTCCCGTTTCAGGCTTGACCGGGGAGCTGTTTTTT. The chain uses TRBV3-1 and TRBJ2-2; no clear D gene. CDR3 size: 18 residues. Germline V lookup: CDR1 LGHDT, CDR2 YNNKEL (reference sequence). V was cut by 5 bases and J by 5 bases, with 24 bases left in between.

In the case of this clonotype: The junction and the germline gene differ at one end; a read error may be behind it. The chain combines TRBV14 with TRBJ2-4, with unresolved D. The CDR3 has 13 amino acids. Germline V gives CDR1 SGHDN, CDR2 FVKESK. The CDR3 sequence: CASSPFARDEQLF. DNA for the CDR3: TGTGCCAGCAGCCCCTTCGCGCGCGATGAGCAGCTCTTC.

At least ten counts were recorded for this clonotype. The V gene is TRBV16, the J gene TRBJ1-2; D is ambiguous. The ends were cut back, 0 bases at V and 4 bases at J, with 12 bases in the middle. Germline CDR1 reads KGHSY; CDR2 reads FQNENV. The CDR3 length is 15 residues. CDR3 residues: CASSQSLGISYGYTF. In DNA form, the CDR3 reads TGTGCCAGCAGCCAATCGCTGGGGATAAGCTATGGCTACACCTTC.

This clonotype was picked up many times. The CDR3 here is CAWSTGGSQPQHF. The CDR3 nucleotides are TGTGCCTGGAGTACAGGGGGCAGCCAGCCCCAGCATTTT. The J gene is TRBJ1-5, the V gene TRBV30, with 9 bases aligning to TRBD1. Germline CDR1 GTSNPN, CDR2 SVGIG (reference sequence). V was pared by 2 bases and J by 7 bases, with 3 bases of the junction left unmatched. The length of the CDR3 is 13 residues.

At least ten counts were recorded for this clonotype. CDR3: CASSPGPNSPLHF. As DNA, the CDR3 is TGTGCCAGCAGCCCTGGACCAAATTCACCCCTCCACTTT. The chain carries TRBV5-4 and TRBJ1-6, with D uncertain. The CDR3 is made up of 13 amino acids. Germline CDR1 and CDR2: SGHNT and YYREEE (reference sequence). Between the trimmed V and J ends, which lost 4 bases and 7 bases, there was a span of 9 bases.

Concerning this clonotype: This may be a read error, as it is one base from a much larger clone. This chain connects TRBV11-3 to TRBJ1-2; D is unclear. The CDR3 runs to 17 residues. The V gene's germline CDR1 is SGHNT and CDR2 YENEEA. Trimming took off 8 bases at V and 4 bases at J, with 26 bases between the two ends. The CDR3 DNA follows: TGTGCCAGCGGCCGTTGGCACGATCTCGGAAAGACCTATGGCTACACCTTC. Its translation: CASGRWHDLGKTYGYTF. The full variable domain, with the rest looked up from reference TRBV11-3 and TRBJ1-2, is EAGVVQSPRYKIIEKKQPVAFWCNPISGHNTLYWYLQNLGQGPELLIRYENEEAVDDSQLPKDRFSAERLKGVDSTLKIQPAELGDSAVYLCASGRWHDLGKTYGYTFGSGTRLTVV.

On this clonotype itself: Germline and junction disagree at one end, which may indicate a read error. The chain combines TRBV10-3 with TRBJ1-2; no clear D. The germline gives CDR1 ENHRY, CDR2 SYGVKD. The CDR3 sequence is 17 residues long. CDR3 coding DNA: TGTGCCACCAGTTCACAAGGCTGTAGACGAAAGACCTATGGCTACACCTTC. Amino acid sequence: CATSSQGCRRKTYGYTF.

This clonotype was seen at least ten times. V gene TRBV2 combines with J gene TRBJ2-2, with 12 bases fitting TRBD2. The V segment lost 2 bases and the J segment 5 bases; nucleotides outside the gene matches: 3. There are 16 residues in the CDR3. Looked up from germline, CDR1 is SNHLY and CDR2 is FYNNEI. The DNA for the CDR3 is TGTGCCAGCAGTGAATGGCTAGCGGGGGGGACCGGGGAGCTGTTTTTT. Its protein is CASSEWLAGGTGELFF.

Of note for this clonotype: Being one base from a much bigger clone, this may be a read error. The rearrangement links TRBV6-2 or TRBV6-3 to TRBJ1-6; D is undetermined. The CDR3 has 17 residues. Germline assignment: CDR1 MNHEY and CDR2 SVGEGT. This CDR3 reads CASSHSMDPGNTAPLHF. Written as DNA, the CDR3 is TGTGCCAGCAGTCACTCGATGGATCCAGGTAATACGGCACCCCTCCACTTT.

As for this clonotype: Just one base apart from a much larger clone, this may be a read error. The chain is built from TRBV5-6 and TRBJ1-2; D remains unclear. Germline CDR1 SGHDT, CDR2 YYEEEE. This CDR3 spans 15 amino acids. Trimming took off 3 bases at V and 0 bases at J, with 12 bases between the two ends. The CDR3 region has the DNA TGTGCCAGCAGCTCAGTACACTTTTCTAACTATGGCTACACCTTC. Residues: CASSSVHFSNYGYTF.

There are many counts of this clonotype. The chain combines TRBV11-1 with TRBJ1-1; a weak D match, TRBD1 (6 bases). The CDR3 is 16 residues long. Germline assignment: CDR1 SGHAT and CDR2 FQDESV (reference sequence). V was shortened by 3 bases and J by 3 bases, with 17 bases between the two germline ends. DNA for the CDR3: TGTGCCAGCAGCTTCCCCCCGGGGGGCAGGGACACTGAAGCTTTCTTT. Translated, it gives CASSFPPGGRDTEAFF.

This clonotype was seen many times. The rearrangement joins TRBV7-3 to TRBJ2-7, with D unresolved. CDR1 and CDR2 from the germline V gene are SGHTA and FQGTGA. There are 18 residues in the CDR3. The V and J ends lost 4 bases and 3 bases respectively, with 25 bases between them. CDR3 in amino acids: CASSSRSWKLGIIYEQYF. The CDR3 DNA reads TGTGCCAGCAGCTCTAGGAGCTGGAAGTTAGGCATCATCTACGAGCAGTACTTC. Combining the CDR3 with reference TRBV7-3 and TRBJ2-7 gives the whole variable domain GAGVSQTPSNKVTEKGKYVELRCDPISGHTALYWYRQSLGQGPEFLIYFQGTGAADDSGLPNDRFFAVRPEGSVSTLKIQRTERGDSAVYLCASSSRSWKLGIIYEQYFGPGTRLTVT.

Concerning this clonotype: Being one base from a much bigger clone, this may be a read error. The V gene is TRBV2, the J gene TRBJ1-1, with D tentatively TRBD1 (6 bases). Germline V gives CDR1 SNHLY, CDR2 FYNNEI. The CDR3 contains 14 residues. This CDR3 reads CASTSSRGFTGAFF. CDR3 in DNA: TGTGCCAGCACCTCAAGCAGGGGTTTCACTGGAGCTTTCTTT.

The count of this clonotype is one. A much larger clone lies one base from this, so it may be a read error. This chain joins TRBV9 and TRBJ1-6; 9 positions match TRBD1. Germline V gene data show CDR1 as SGDLS and CDR2 as YYNGEE. The CDR3 length is 15 residues. As DNA, the CDR3 is TGTGCCAGCAGCGTTTCGGACAGGGGCAATTCACCCCTCCTCTTT. Residues: CASSVSDRGNSPLLF. The full variable domain, its missing parts supplied by reference TRBV9 and TRBJ1-6, is DSGVTQTPKHLITATGQRVTLRCSPRSGDLSVYWYQQSLDQGLQFLIQYYNGEERAKGNILERFSAQQFPDLHSELNLSSLELGDSALYFCASSVSDRGNSPLLFGNGTRLTVT.

With regard to this clonotype: One base away lies a much larger clone, so this may be a sequencing read error. The chain recombines TRBV9 with TRBJ1-1, with 10 bases aligning to TRBD1. V dropped 6 bases and J dropped 5; count of bases not matched to a gene: 7. From germline, CDR1 is SGDLS and CDR2 YYNGEE. The CDR3 spans 14 residues. This chain's CDR3 is CASNLRTGGTEAFF. CDR3 DNA sequence: TGTGCCAGCAACTTAAGGACAGGGGGGACTGAAGCTTTCTTT.

This clonotype was picked up a small number of times. V is TRBV9 and J is TRBJ2-1; D might be TRBD1 (5 bases). The CDR3 totals 16 residues. CDR1 is SGDLS and CDR2 is YYNGEE in the germline V gene. V lost 4 bases and J 1 base, leaving 15 bases between the germline ends. CDR3 sequence reads: CASSPRTSQSYNEQFF. CDR3 sequence (DNA): TGTGCCAGCAGCCCACGGACATCACAATCCTACAATGAGCAGTTCTTC.

To note about this clonotype: It may be a read error: a sequence one base away is much more abundant. The chain uses TRBV5-4 and TRBJ1-2; D is uncertain. The germline V and J ends were trimmed by 7 bases and 4 bases, with 23 bases remaining between them. This CDR3 region has 16 residues. CDR1 is SGHNT and CDR2 is YYREEE in the germline V gene (reference sequence). CDR3 coding DNA: TGTGCCAGCCGTCTACTCGTACCAGGAAGGACCTATGGCTACACCTTC. Translation gives CASRLLVPGRTYGYTF. The full variable domain, rest sourced from reference TRBV5-4 and TRBJ1-2, is ETGVTQSPTHLIKTRGQQVTLRCSSQSGHNTVSWYQQALGQGPQFIFQYYREEENGRGNFPPRFSGLQFPNYSSELNVNALELDDSALYLCASRLLVPGRTYGYTFGSGTRLTVV.

As concerns this clonotype: A read error may be the cause here, since a much bigger clone is one base away. The chain uses TRBV7-6 and TRBJ2-2; D could derive from TRBD1 or TRBD2 (5 bases each). Germline V CDR1 and CDR2: SGHVS, FNYEAQ. The CDR3 is made up of 14 amino acids. This CDR3 is CTSSFRAGGGELFF. CDR3 nucleotide sequence: TGTACCAGCAGCTTCAGGGCTGGGGGCGGGGAGCTGTTTTTT.

On this clonotype itself: Possible read error: a much larger clone is one base away. This chain connects TRBV25-1 to TRBJ1-2; no firm D call. The CDR3 length is 17 residues. CDR1 MGHDK and CDR2 SYGVNS come from the germline V gene. CDR3 DNA sequence: TGTGCCAGCAGTGGAGCTGTAGAACTGGGAAAGACCTATGGCTACATCTTC. Its translation: CASSGAVELGKTYGYIF.

In regard to this clonotype: This sequence may be a read error, since a much larger clone differs from it by one base. The gene calls are TRBV20-1 and TRBJ1-4; TRBD1 agrees at 10 bases. Germline lookup yields CDR1 DFQATT and CDR2 SNEGSKA (reference sequence). V dropped 5 bases and J dropped 7; count of bases not matched to a gene: 1. This CDR3 has 12 amino acids. CDR3 nucleotides: TGCAGTGCTGGACAGGGGGGTGAAAAACTGTTTTTT. Amino acids: CSAGQGGEKLFF.

In this sample, this clonotype turned up many times. The chain links TRBV20-1 to TRBJ1-2, with D hard to call. CDR3 size: 16 residues. Germline V gene data show CDR1 as DFQATT and CDR2 as SNEGSKA (reference sequence). V was clipped by 5 bases and J by 4 bases, with 23 bases between them. CDR3 bases: TGCAGTGCTTGTCAACGGCTGTTTCGAAAGACCTATGGCTACACCTTC. The encoded protein is CSACQRLFRKTYGYTF.

This clonotype was seen ten or more times. J is TRBJ2-4 and V is TRBV11-2; D possibly corresponds to TRBD1 (5 bases). This CDR3 spans 14 amino acids. Germline CDR1 SGHAT, CDR2 FQNNGV. With 6 bases removed from V and 7 bases from J, the gap between germline ends came to 16 bases. The CDR3 coding sequence is TGTGCCAGCAGTAACAGGCCTCAGGTGAACATTCAGTACTTC. Its protein is CASSNRPQVNIQYF.

There are many counts of this clonotype. This chain connects TRBV6-1 to TRBJ1-3, with a tentative D call TRBD1 (5 bases). The CDR3 is 16 residues long. Trimming stripped 6 bases from V and 0 bases from J, with 15 bases between. CDR1 MNHNS and CDR2 SASEGT come from the germline V gene. The CDR3 here is CASRRDGYNSGNTIYF. CDR3 nucleotides: TGTGCCAGCAGGCGGGACGGCTACAACTCTGGAAACACCATATATTTT.

This clonotype was detected ten times or more. The chain joins TRBV7-2 to TRBJ1-1; D unclear. V was pared by 6 bases and J by 4 bases, with 18 bases between. Germline CDR1 SGHTA, CDR2 FQGNSA. The CDR3 length is 15 residues. CDR3 nucleotides: TGTGCCAGCAGTCAGGACGGATCAGAAGGCACTGAAGCTTTCTTT. Translated, it gives CASSQDGSEGTEAFF.